This T cell receptor (beta chain) is from a study of blood T cell repertoires in COVID-19. The wider study: Specimens from acute and convalescent COVID-19 originated in the United States, Italy and Spain.

Original processing methods: Researchers report that nucleated cell counts were estimated from reference gene primer amplification. TCRdb's table, derived via immunoSEQ multiplex PCR, lists solely in-frame clones and lacks some. The DNA gave D and trimming, while V, J and clone size come from that table. The sample shows 200,000 to 250,000 clones, more than 70% of them seen only once. V lost 1 base, J lost 0 bases, and 15 bases lay in between. The CDR3 is 17 residues long. Germline V lookup: CDR1 SGHTA, CDR2 FQGNSA. The chain joins TRBV7-2 to TRBJ1-1; TRBD1 might be the D (5 bases). The sequence was obtained from a woman in her 30s with COVID-19, enrolled during active disease. The sequencing sample was made of peripheral blood. CDR3 DNA: TGTGCCAGCAGCTTAGAGGGGTGGCGGCAGCTGAACACTGAAGCTTTCTTT. Protein sequence: CASSLEGWRQLNTEAFF.